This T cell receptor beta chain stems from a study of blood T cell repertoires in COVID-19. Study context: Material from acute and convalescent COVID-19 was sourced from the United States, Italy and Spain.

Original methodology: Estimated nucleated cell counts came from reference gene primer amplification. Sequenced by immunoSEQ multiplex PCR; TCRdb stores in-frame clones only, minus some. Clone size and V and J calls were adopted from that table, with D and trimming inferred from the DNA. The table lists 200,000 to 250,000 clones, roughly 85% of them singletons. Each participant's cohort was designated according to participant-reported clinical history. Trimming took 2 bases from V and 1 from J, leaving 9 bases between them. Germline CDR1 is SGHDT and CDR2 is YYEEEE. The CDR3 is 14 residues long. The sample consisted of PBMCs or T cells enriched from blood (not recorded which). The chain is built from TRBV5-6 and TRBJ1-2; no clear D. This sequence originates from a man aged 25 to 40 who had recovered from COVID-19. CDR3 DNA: TGTGCCAGCAGCTTAATGGGAGTTAACTATGGCTACACCTTC. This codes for CASSLMGVNYGYTF.